One sample yielded the 26 T cell receptor beta chains listed below, sequenced in a study of cytomegalovirus exposure and HLA in healthy donors. The PCR was carried out with 60 Vbeta primers and 13 Jbeta primers. The protocol was immunoSEQ multiplex PCR, while the TCRdb copy is restricted to in-frame clones and leaves out a portion. The data hold approximately 200,000 clones, with 79% observed a single time. Specimen: PBMCs. The source of these receptors is a girl aged 10 to 17 in good health and CMV-seropositive.

This clone was counted a single time. The V call is TRBV12-5, the J call TRBJ1-6; 7 bases align to TRBD1. This CDR3 has 14 amino acids. Germline loops: CDR1 LGHNT, CDR2 FRNRAP. After removal of 7 bases from V and 7 bases from J, the junction contained 7 bases not matched to a gene. The CDR3 loop reads CASAQTGTNSPLHF. The CDR3 DNA reads as TGTGCTAGTGCCCAGACAGGGACCAATTCACCCCTCCACTTT.

This sequence joins TRBV6-1 and TRBJ2-7; perhaps TRBD1 as D (6 bases). The CDR3 is 15 amino acids. CDR1 is MNHNS and CDR2 is SASEGT in the germline V gene. V dropped 3 bases and J dropped 2 bases, with 14 bases sitting between them. The CDR3 coding sequence is TGTGCCAGCAGTGACCGGCAGGGGTTGACCTACGAGCAGTACTTC. It specifies CASSDRQGLTYEQYF.

The chain recombines TRBV4-1 with TRBJ2-1, with D possibly matching TRBD2 (7 bases). CDR3 length: 16 residues. V was pared by 0 bases and J by 6 bases, with 15 bases between. CDR1 and CDR2 (germline): MGHRA, YSYEKL. CDR3: CASSQEGGAPGNEQFF. In DNA, the CDR3 is TGCGCCAGCAGCCAAGAAGGGGGGGCCCCCGGCAATGAGCAGTTCTTC.

This chain uses TRBV5-5 with TRBJ2-7; the match to TRBD2 covers 9 bases. Unmatched junction bases numbered 4, after V lost 0 bases and J lost 3 bases. This CDR3 has 15 residues. CDR1 SGHKS and CDR2 YYEKEE come from the germline V gene (reference sequence). The CDR3 coding sequence is TGTGCCAGCAGCTTGGGGGGACTAGCTAACTACGAGCAGTACTTC. It specifies CASSLGGLANYEQYF.

The V and J genes are TRBV7-2 and TRBJ2-5; TRBD2 matches at 13 bases. Germline V gene data show CDR1 as SGHTA and CDR2 as FQGNSA. J lost 1 base, V lost 5 bases, and 13 bases had no gene match. This CDR3 is built from 19 residues. The CDR3 here is CASSKHQTSGGPVQETQYF. CDR3 DNA: TGTGCCAGCAGCAAACACCAGACTAGCGGGGGGCCGGTCCAAGAGACCCAGTACTTC. Looking up the rest from reference TRBV7-2 and TRBJ2-5 gives the full variable domain: GAGVSQSPSNKVTEKGKDVELRCDPISGHTALYWYRQSLGQGLEFLIYFQGNSAPDKSGLPSDRFSAERTGGSVSTLTIQRTQQEDSAVYLCASSKHQTSGGPVQETQYFGPGTRLLVL.

The rearrangement uses TRBV4-3 and TRBJ2-2, with TRBD1 as a possible D gene (6 bases). The germline V gene encodes CDR1 LGHNA and CDR2 YSLEER. This CDR3 has 12 amino acids. V dropped 11 bases and J dropped 3 bases, with 10 bases sitting between them. The CDR3 loop is CAGEGDTGELFF. For the CDR3, the DNA is TGCGCCGGCGAGGGGGACACCGGGGAGCTGTTTTTT.

The rearrangement uses TRBV27 and TRBJ1-5; D gene uncertain. The CDR3 consists of 15 residues. The V end was cut by 6 bases, the J end by 6 bases, with 18 bases between. CDR1 is MNHEY, CDR2 SMNVEV, per germline (reference sequence). In DNA, the CDR3 is TGTGCCAGCAGCCCAGGTATCGAGTCGAGTCAGCCCCAGCATTTT. Protein product: CASSPGIESSQPQHF.

V is TRBV4-3 and J is TRBJ1-2; TRBD1 might be the D (5 bases). The germline CDR1 and CDR2 sequences are LGHNA and YSLEER. Trimming left V 2 bases short and J 8 bases short, with 12 bases between. This CDR3 comprises 13 residues. CDR3: CASSQPGVGGYTF. CDR3 in DNA: TGCGCCAGCAGCCAACCGGGGGTGGGGGGCTACACCTTC.

This clone was detected once. The rearrangement joins TRBV11-2 to TRBJ2-1; 8 bases align to TRBD1. With V trimmed by 5 bases and J by 5 bases, 14 bases remained unmatched. Germline V gene lookup returns CDR1 SGHAT and CDR2 FQNNGV. This CDR3 contains 17 residues. Here the CDR3 reads CASSPGGGGALHNEQFF. The DNA for the CDR3 is TGTGCCAGCAGCCCAGGGGGCGGAGGGGCCCTGCACAATGAGCAGTTCTTC.

This clone was counted a single time. The chain uses TRBV5-6 and TRBJ1-5; D gene unclear. The CDR3 totals 13 residues. Deletions cut 4 bases from V and 9 bases from J, with 14 bases between. Germline V CDR1 and CDR2: SGHDT, YYEEEE. Here the CDR3 reads CASSGEIEGPQHF. The CDR3 region has the DNA TGTGCCAGCAGCGGCGAGATCGAGGGGCCCCAGCATTTT.

In its sample, this clone was seen a few times. The genes are TRBV6-5 and TRBJ1-2, with TRBD1 identical over 7 bases. The V gene end was trimmed by 6 bases and the J gene end by 7 bases; junction bases not matched to a gene: 8. CDR1 is MNHEY, CDR2 SVGAGI, per germline. CDR3 size: 13 residues. The DNA of the CDR3 is TGTGCCAGCAGACTAAAGGGGGCTGGTGGCTACACCTTC. It codes for CASRLKGAGGYTF.

V usage is TRBV2 and J usage is TRBJ2-7; TRBD1 aligns across 10 bases. Per germline, CDR1 SNHLY and CDR2 FYNNEI. The V and J ends lost 7 bases and 4 bases, in that order; junction bases with no gene match: 10. The CDR3 is made up of 15 amino acids. The CDR3 reads CASKTGGRTKYEQYF. CDR3 sequence (DNA): TGTGCCAGCAAGACAGGGGGCAGAACAAAATACGAGCAGTACTTC.

This clone was counted between two and nine times. The chain carries TRBV6-5 and TRBJ2-1; TRBD2 agrees at 8 bases. The junction had 8 bases not matched to a gene; V was cut back by 2 bases and J by 5 bases. CDR1 is MNHEY and CDR2 is SVGAGI in the germline V gene. The CDR3 runs 16 residues. The CDR3 loop reads CASSYARGGLNNEQFF. As DNA, the CDR3 is TGTGCCAGCAGTTACGCCCGGGGGGGCCTTAACAATGAGCAGTTCTTC.

This clone was seen only once. The V gene is TRBV9, the J gene TRBJ2-7; the D gene is possibly TRBD1 (6 bases). Trimming shortened V by 0 bases and J by 4 bases, and 8 bases separated the two germline ends. The CDR3 is made up of 13 amino acids. Per the germline V gene, CDR1 is SGDLS and CDR2 is YYNGEE. The CDR3 DNA reads TGTGCCAGCAGCGTAGCGACAGGATACGAGCAGTACTTC. Amino acids: CASSVATGYEQYF.

This chain uses TRBV7-8 with TRBJ2-7, with 8 bases fitting TRBD1. The CDR3 covers 14 residues. Trimming at V came to 2 bases and at J to 0 bases, leaving 0 bases not matched to a gene. Per germline, CDR1 SGHVS and CDR2 FQNEAQ. The DNA of the CDR3 is TGTGCCAGCAGCTTAACAGGGGGCTCCTACGAGCAGTACTTC. Residues: CASSLTGGSYEQYF.

The chain uses TRBV10-3 and TRBJ1-1, with a possible D match to TRBD1 (5 bases). The germline V gene has CDR1 ENHRY and CDR2 SYGVKD. Trimming stripped 4 bases from V and 0 bases from J, with 12 bases between. CDR3 length equals 15 residues. For the CDR3, the DNA is TGTGCCATCAGTGGGGCCCTGGACATGAACACTGAAGCTTTCTTT. It is translated as CAISGALDMNTEAFF.

The chain recombines TRBV2 with TRBJ1-2, with unresolved D. Germline V gives CDR1 SNHLY, CDR2 FYNNEI. The V end lost 7 bases, the J end lost 0 bases, and 12 bases lay between the germline ends. The CDR3 extends over 14 amino acids. The DNA of the CDR3 is TGTGCCAGCACCAGAGGGAGTGCTAACTATGGCTACACCTTC. This codes for CASTRGSANYGYTF.

This rearrangement joins TRBV7-2 to TRBJ2-3; tentatively, D is TRBD2 (6 bases). Between the trimmed V and J ends, which lost 5 bases and 0 bases, there was a span of 21 bases. Germline CDR1 reads SGHTA; CDR2 reads FQGNSA. The CDR3 is 18 amino acids. The CDR3 loop is CASSRDWGTQSSTDTQYF. The CDR3 DNA reads as TGTGCCAGCAGCCGGGACTGGGGGACTCAATCTAGCACAGATACGCAGTATTTT.

The chain employs TRBV19 and TRBJ2-7; 7 bases map to TRBD2. Trimming took 7 bases from V and 5 from J; bases not matched to a gene: 5. The germline V gene encodes CDR1 LNHDA and CDR2 SQIVND (reference sequence). The CDR3 is 12 amino acids. Here the CDR3 reads CASKGGDHEQYF. CDR3 nucleotide sequence: TGTGCCAGTAAGGGAGGGGACCACGAGCAGTACTTC.

The chain uses TRBV11-2 and TRBJ2-1; D possibly corresponds to TRBD2 (5 bases). V lost 3 bases to trimming and J lost 3 bases, with 9 bases between them. This CDR3 contains 14 residues. Germline CDR1 reads SGHAT; CDR2 reads FQNNGV. The chain's CDR3 is CASSFSRVYNEQFF. The DNA of the CDR3 is TGTGCCAGCAGCTTTTCGCGGGTCTACAATGAGCAGTTCTTC.

This clone turned up a few times. The J gene is TRBJ1-1, the V gene TRBV5-5; D might be TRBD1 (6 bases). Germline V gives CDR1 SGHKS, CDR2 YYEKEE (reference sequence). The V end was cut by 2 bases, the J end by 2 bases, with 13 bases between. The CDR3 covers 15 residues. This CDR3 is CASSLSGRGNTEAFF. CDR3 nucleotides: TGTGCCAGCAGCTTAAGTGGCAGGGGAAACACTGAAGCTTTCTTT.

The genes are TRBV6-6 and TRBJ1-2; no clear D gene. Germline V CDR1 and CDR2: MNHNY, SVGAGI (reference sequence). The length of the CDR3 is 15 residues. Trimming removed 2 bases from V and 4 bases from J, with 14 bases in between. CDR3 nucleotides: TGTGCCAGCAGTTACGGCGTGGGAGAAGGCTATGGCTACACCTTC. Its translation is CASSYGVGEGYGYTF.

The chain joins TRBV7-6 to TRBJ2-2; 8 positions match TRBD1. The CDR3 runs 15 residues. Germline CDR1 is SGHVS and CDR2 is FNYEAQ. V shed 5 bases and J 8 bases; nucleotides not matched to a gene: 10. The CDR3 nucleotides read TGTGCCAGCAGCGCAGCAGGGGGCGGAGAGGGGGAGCTGTTTTTT. Amino acids: CASSAAGGGEGELFF.

The chain combines TRBV4-3 with TRBJ1-1; no clear D. CDR1 is LGHNA, CDR2 YSLEER, per germline. The CDR3 contains 13 residues. The V end lost 0 bases, the J end lost 5 bases, and 7 bases lay between the germline ends. The CDR3 here is CASSQECGTEAFF. As DNA, the CDR3 is TGCGCCAGCAGCCAAGAATGCGGGACTGAAGCTTTCTTT.

The chain joins TRBV19 to TRBJ1-1, with TRBD1 as a possible D gene (5 bases). Trimming removed 4 bases from V and 6 bases from J, with 21 bases in between. The V gene's germline CDR1 is LNHDA and CDR2 SQIVND (reference sequence). The CDR3 is made up of 16 amino acids. The CDR3 region is CASSRWGLGGGSEAFF. CDR3 in DNA: TGTGCCAGTAGTAGATGGGGCTTGGGGGGAGGGTCTGAAGCTTTCTTT.

The chain recombines TRBV5-1 with TRBJ2-1, with TRBD2 matching over 8 bases. Per the germline V gene, CDR1 is SGHRS and CDR2 is YFSETQ. The V segment lost 4 bases and the J segment 4 bases; nucleotides outside the gene matches: 4. The CDR3 extends over 14 amino acids. The CDR3 DNA is TGCGCCAGCAGCGTAAGCGGGGGTTACAATGAGCAGTTCTTC. Encoded protein: CASSVSGGYNEQFF. Full variable domain (rest looked up from reference TRBV5-1 and TRBJ2-1): KAGVTQTPRYLIKTRGQQVTLSCSPISGHRSVSWYQQTPGQGLQFLFEYFSETQRNKGNFPGRFSGRQFSNSRSEMNVSTLELGDSALYLCASSVSGGYNEQFFGPGTRLTVL.